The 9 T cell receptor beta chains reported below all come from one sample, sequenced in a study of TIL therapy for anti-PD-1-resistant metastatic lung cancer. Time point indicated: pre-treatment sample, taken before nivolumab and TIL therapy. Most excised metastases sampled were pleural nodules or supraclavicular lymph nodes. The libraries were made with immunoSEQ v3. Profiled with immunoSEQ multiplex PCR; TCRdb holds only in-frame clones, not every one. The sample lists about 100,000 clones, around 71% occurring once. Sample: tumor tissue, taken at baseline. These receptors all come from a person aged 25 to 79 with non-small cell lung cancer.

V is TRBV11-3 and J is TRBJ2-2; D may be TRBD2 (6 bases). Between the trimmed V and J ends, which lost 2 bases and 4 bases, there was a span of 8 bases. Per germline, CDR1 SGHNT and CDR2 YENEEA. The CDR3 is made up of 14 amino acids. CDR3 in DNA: TGTGCCAGCAGCTTATCCGGGGGCACCGGGGAGCTGTTTTTT. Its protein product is CASSLSGGTGELFF. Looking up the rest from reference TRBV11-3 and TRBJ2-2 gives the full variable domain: EAGVVQSPRYKIIEKKQPVAFWCNPISGHNTLYWYLQNLGQGPELLIRYENEEAVDDSQLPKDRFSAERLKGVDSTLKIQPAELGDSAVYLCASSLSGGTGELFFGEGSRLTVL.

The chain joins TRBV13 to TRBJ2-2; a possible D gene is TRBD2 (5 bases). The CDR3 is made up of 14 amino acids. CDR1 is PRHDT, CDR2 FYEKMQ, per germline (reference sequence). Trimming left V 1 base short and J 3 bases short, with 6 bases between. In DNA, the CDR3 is TGTGCCAGCAGCTTAGCAGCGGACACCGGGGAGCTGTTTTTT. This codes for CASSLAADTGELFF.

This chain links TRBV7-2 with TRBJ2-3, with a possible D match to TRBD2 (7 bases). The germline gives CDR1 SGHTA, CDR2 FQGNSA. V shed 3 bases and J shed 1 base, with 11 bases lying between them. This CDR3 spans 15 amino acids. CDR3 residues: CASSLSGGRTDTQYF. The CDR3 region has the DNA TGTGCCAGCAGCTTGTCGGGGGGCCGCACAGATACGCAGTATTTT.

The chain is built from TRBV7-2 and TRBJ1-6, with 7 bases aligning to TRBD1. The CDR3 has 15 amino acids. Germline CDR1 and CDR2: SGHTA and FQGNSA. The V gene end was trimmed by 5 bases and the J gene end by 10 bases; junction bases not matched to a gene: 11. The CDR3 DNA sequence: TGTGCCAGCAGCCATGGGGGGCAGGGGGGCTCACCCCTCCACTTT. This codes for CASSHGGQGGSPLHF.

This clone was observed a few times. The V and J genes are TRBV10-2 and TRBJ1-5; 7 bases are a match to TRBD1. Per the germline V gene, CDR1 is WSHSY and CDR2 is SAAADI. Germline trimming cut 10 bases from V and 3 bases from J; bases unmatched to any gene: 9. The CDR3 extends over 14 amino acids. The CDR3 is CATKGDRYNQPQHF. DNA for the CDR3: TGCGCCACCAAGGGGGACAGATACAATCAGCCCCAGCATTTT.

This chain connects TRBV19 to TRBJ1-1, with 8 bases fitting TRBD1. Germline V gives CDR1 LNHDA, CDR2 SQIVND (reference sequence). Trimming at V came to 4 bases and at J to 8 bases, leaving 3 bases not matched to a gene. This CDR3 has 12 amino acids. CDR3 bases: TGTGCCAGTAGTACCGACAGGGGCGAAGCTTTCTTT. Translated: CASSTDRGEAFF.

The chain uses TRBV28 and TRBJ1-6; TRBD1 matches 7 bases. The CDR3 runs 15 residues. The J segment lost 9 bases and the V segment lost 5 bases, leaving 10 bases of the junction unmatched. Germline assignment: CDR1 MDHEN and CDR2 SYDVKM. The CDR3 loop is CASSPTGRILSPLHF. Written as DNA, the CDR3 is TGTGCCAGCAGTCCGACAGGGAGGATACTTTCACCCCTCCACTTT.

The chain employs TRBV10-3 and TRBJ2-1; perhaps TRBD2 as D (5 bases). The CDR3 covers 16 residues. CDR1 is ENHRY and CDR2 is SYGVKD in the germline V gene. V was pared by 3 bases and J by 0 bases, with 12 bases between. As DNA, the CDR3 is TGTGCCATCAGTGAAAGGGTGGCGGGCTCCTACAATGAGCAGTTCTTC. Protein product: CAISERVAGSYNEQFF.

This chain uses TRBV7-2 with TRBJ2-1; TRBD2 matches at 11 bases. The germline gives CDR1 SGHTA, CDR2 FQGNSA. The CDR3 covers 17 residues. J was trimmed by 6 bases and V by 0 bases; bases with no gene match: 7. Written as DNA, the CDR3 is TGTGCCAGCAGCTTAGCCCGGATAGCGGGGGGGAGCAATGAGCAGTTCTTC. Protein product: CASSLARIAGGSNEQFF.